These 14 T cell receptor beta chains originate from one sample sequenced in a study of T-cell reconstitution after alpha-beta-depleted transplantation in children. Researchers prepared the TCRbeta library using unique molecular identifiers, the study reports. In TCRdb, the PCR reads were re-called with MiXCR into one record per CDR3 protein. The data show 600,000 to 700,000 distinct CDR3 sequences, with around 16% seen just once and about 1.1% held by the top ten. The material sequenced was PBMCs from the stem cell graft donor, taken from the stem cell graft. These receptors all come from a human donor who donated a stem cell graft to a child with acute myeloid leukemia.

This clonotype was counted many times. This chain links TRBV6-5 with TRBJ1-1; TRBD1 matches at 7 bases. Germline CDR1 MNHEY, CDR2 SVGAGI. After removal of 4 bases from V and 1 base from J, the junction contained 9 bases not matched to a gene. The CDR3 has 16 amino acids. The CDR3 DNA is TGTGCCAGCAGTTTTTATTGGACAGGTTCGAACACTGAAGCTTTCTTT. It encodes CASSFYWTGSNTEAFF.

This clonotype was recorded many times. The chain carries TRBV6-1 and TRBJ1-2, with D possibly being TRBD1 (6 bases). Trimming took 6 bases from V and 2 from J, leaving 13 bases between them. This CDR3 region has 14 residues. Germline loops: CDR1 MNHNS, CDR2 SASEGT. As DNA, the CDR3 is TGTGCCAGCAGACAGAGGGGGAGCAACTATGGCTACACCTTC. Encoded protein: CASRQRGSNYGYTF.

This clonotype was seen repeatedly, ten times or more. The CDR3 nucleotides read TGCAGTGCTAGAGACCATTTAACACCCCTCTACACCTTC. It yields the protein CSARDHLTPLYTF. The chain is built from TRBV20-1 and TRBJ1-2; D call uncertain. This CDR3 contains 13 residues. Germline V gene sequence: CDR1 DFQATT, CDR2 SNEGSKA (reference sequence). The ends were cut back, 0 bases at V and 10 bases at J, with 15 bases in the middle.

The V call is TRBV5-1, the J call TRBJ2-1; possibly TRBD2 for D (6 bases). V lost 4 bases and J 8 bases, leaving 13 bases between the germline ends. Germline V lookup: CDR1 SGHRS, CDR2 YFSETQ. This CDR3 region has 13 residues. CDR3 DNA sequence: TGCGCCAGCAGCGAGGACTATTTCGATGAGCAGTTCTTC. It translates to CASSEDYFDEQFF.

This clonotype has only a few counts. The chain joins TRBV6-2 or TRBV6-3 to TRBJ1-2; D is ambiguous. The V gene lost 7 bases and the J gene lost 6 bases, with 15 bases spanning the gap. The CDR3 consists of 13 residues. Germline V CDR1 and CDR2: MNHEY, SVGEGT. This CDR3 reads CASNSQEINGYTF. The CDR3 DNA is TGTGCCAGCAATTCGCAGGAAATAAATGGCTACACCTTC.

This clonotype was observed at least ten times. The chain has TRBV7-9 and TRBJ2-1, with unresolved D. The CDR3 sequence is 14 residues long. Germline V gene lookup returns CDR1 SEHNR and CDR2 FQNEAQ (reference sequence). Trimming pared 0 bases from V and 5 bases from J, leaving 8 bases between. The CDR3 DNA is TGTGCCAGCAGCTTAGCGTCCAGACACAATGAGCAGTTCTTC. Translating it yields CASSLASRHNEQFF.

This clonotype was seen a handful of times. J is TRBJ2-5 and V is TRBV21-1; the D call of TRBD2 is as the table states it, not checked on the DNA. TRBV21-1 is recorded as a pseudogene. The CDR3 has 16 residues. This CDR3 is CASSSSSGGAEETQYF. The CDR3 DNA sequence: TGTGCCAGCAGCAGTTCTAGCGGGGGGGCAGAAGAGACCCAGTACTTC.

Many counts were recorded for this clonotype. The chain employs TRBV29-1 and TRBJ1-1; tentative D call: TRBD1 (6 bases). From germline, CDR1 is SQVTM and CDR2 ANQGSEA. Trimming took 4 bases from V and 2 from J, leaving 17 bases between them. The CDR3 has 15 residues. The CDR3 is CSVGPGGRRNTEAFF. CDR3 DNA sequence: TGCAGCGTTGGCCCCGGGGGGCGGCGAAACACTGAAGCTTTCTTT.

The gene calls are TRBV18 and TRBJ2-7; no definite D call. Germline lookup yields CDR1 KGHSH and CDR2 LQKENI. The CDR3 consists of 13 residues. Deletions cut 0 bases from V and 4 bases from J, with 7 bases between. The CDR3, as DNA: TGTGCCAGCTCACCACCTGAAGGATACGAGCAGTACGTC. It translates to CASSPPEGYEQYV.

This clonotype occurred many times. The chain is built from TRBV20-1 and TRBJ2-7; D possibly corresponds to TRBD1 (7 bases). Trimming pared 3 bases from V and 7 bases from J, leaving 19 bases between. Germline V gene data show CDR1 as DFQATT and CDR2 as SNEGSKA (reference sequence). CDR3 length: 14 residues. In DNA form, the CDR3 reads TGCAGTGCTAGGGGAGGCGGGACAGCTAAAGAGCAGTACGTC. It translates to CSARGGGTAKEQYV.

This clonotype was seen only a few times. The chain carries TRBV5-1 and TRBJ1-4; D is unclear. The germline gives CDR1 SGHRS, CDR2 YFSETQ. The V gene lost 4 bases and the J gene lost 0 bases, with 10 bases spanning the gap. CDR3 length equals 15 residues. This CDR3 is CASSSEGSTNEKLFF. In DNA, the CDR3 is TGCGCCAGCAGCAGCGAAGGATCAACTAATGAAAAACTGTTTTTT.

The table lists this clonotype with a few counts. This sequence joins TRBV20-1 and TRBJ1-1; the match to TRBD1 covers 7 bases. The CDR3 sequence is 14 residues long. The J segment lost 3 bases and the V segment lost 5 bases, leaving 9 bases of the junction unmatched. CDR1 DFQATT and CDR2 SNEGSKA come from the germline V gene (reference sequence). The CDR3 region has the DNA TGCAGTGCTTGCCAACAGGGGTTGGACACTGAAGCTTTCTTT. This gives the protein CSACQQGLDTEAFF.

This clonotype was detected ten times or more. V is TRBV29-1 and J is TRBJ2-7; no reliable D call. CDR3 length equals 13 residues. Trimming shortened V by 1 base and J by 4 bases, and 11 bases separated the two germline ends. Per the germline V gene, CDR1 is SQVTM and CDR2 is ANQGSEA. CDR3 sequence (DNA): TGCAGCGTTGAAGCCGAGGAAAGGTACGAGCAGTACTTC. This translates into CSVEAEERYEQYF.

This clonotype was seen a few times. This rearrangement joins TRBV7-9 to TRBJ1-5; no definite D call. The ends were cut back, 5 bases at V and 7 bases at J, with 12 bases in the middle. This CDR3 has 13 residues. Germline V gives CDR1 SEHNR, CDR2 FQNEAQ (reference sequence). Written as DNA, the CDR3 is TGTGCCAGCAGCCCTGGACGGAGACAGCCCCAGCATTTT. Amino acids: CASSPGRRQPQHF.